Following are 18 T cell receptor beta chains from one sample sequenced in a study of T cell responses to AZD1222 COVID-19 vaccine. Repertoires were generated with immunoSEQ multiplex PCR, while TCRdb's copy carries only in-frame clones and drops some. The sample has 90,000 to 130,000 clones; roughly nine tenths are singletons. The starting material was peripheral blood, obtained on day 0 of AZD1222 vaccination. These TCRs come from an adult in good health.

This chain uses TRBV5-1 with TRBJ1-1; maybe TRBD1 (6 bases). CDR1 and CDR2 (germline): SGHRS, YFSETQ. This CDR3 is built from 13 residues. Trimming removed 5 bases from V and 8 bases from J, with 16 bases in between. The CDR3 DNA follows: TGCGCCAGCAGGTCAACAGGGACCCGGGAAGCTTTCTTT. This codes for CASRSTGTREAFF.

The chain is built from TRBV19 and TRBJ1-5, with TRBD1 matching 7 bases. V shed 6 bases, J shed 2 bases, and the junction held 7 bases outside the gene matches. From germline, CDR1 is LNHDA and CDR2 SQIVND (reference sequence). The CDR3 runs 15 residues. This chain's CDR3 is CASRQGPVGNQPQHF. The CDR3 DNA reads as TGTGCCAGTAGACAGGGGCCCGTCGGCAATCAGCCCCAGCATTTT.

This chain's CDR3 is CASSPQTNYGYTF. In DNA, the CDR3 is TGTGCCAGCAGCCCACAAACTAACTATGGCTACACCTTC. The chain couples TRBV7-2 to TRBJ1-2; D remains ambiguous. CDR3 length: 13 residues. V was shortened by 5 bases and J by 0 bases, with 7 bases between the two germline ends. The germline gives CDR1 SGHTA, CDR2 FQGNSA.

This clone was recorded once. The V gene is TRBV15, the J gene TRBJ1-5; 7 bases map to TRBD1. The CDR3 has 13 residues. Germline CDR1 LNHNV, CDR2 YYDKDF (reference sequence). V lost 5 bases to trimming and J lost 4 bases; unmatched junction nucleotides: 2. CDR3 protein: CATSWDSNQPQHF. CDR3 DNA: TGTGCCACCAGCTGGGACAGTAATCAGCCCCAGCATTTT.

The chain employs TRBV6-2 or TRBV6-3 and TRBJ2-5, with 8 bases lining up with TRBD1. Germline values: CDR1 MNHEY, CDR2 SVGEGT. V was pared by 5 bases and J by 3 bases, with 5 bases of the junction left unmatched. This CDR3 spans 14 amino acids. The CDR3 region has the DNA TGTGCCAGCAGTCGATCAGGGGGCGAAGAGACCCAGTACTTC. Its protein is CASSRSGGEETQYF.

The V gene is TRBV12-2, the J gene TRBJ2-2; TRBD2 is the table's D call, not checked against the DNA. TRBV12-2 is designated a pseudogene. This CDR3 comprises 18 residues. This chain's CDR3 is CASRLAPDWSRNTGELFF. The CDR3 DNA is TGTGCAAGTCGCTTAGCGCCGGATTGGAGCAGGAACACCGGGGAGCTGTTTTTT.

The CDR3 region is CASSITAGNTEAFF. CDR3 sequence (DNA): TGTGCCAGTAGTATAACGGCCGGGAACACTGAAGCTTTCTTT. V gene TRBV19 combines with J gene TRBJ1-1; D ambiguous. The CDR3 has 14 residues. The V gene's germline CDR1 is LNHDA and CDR2 SQIVND (reference sequence). The V end lost 2 bases, the J end lost 1 base, and 8 bases lay between the germline ends.

This clone showed up just once. This chain joins TRBV28 and TRBJ2-7; TRBD2 matches 10 bases. CDR1 is MDHEN, CDR2 SYDVKM, per germline. V lost 2 bases, J lost 2 bases, and 9 bases stayed unmatched. CDR3 size: 17 residues. CDR3 amino acids: CASSLGLAGVHTYEQYF. Written as DNA, the CDR3 is TGTGCCAGCAGTTTAGGGCTAGCGGGAGTCCATACCTACGAGCAGTACTTC.

The chain is built from TRBV12-3 or TRBV12-4 and TRBJ1-5; D call uncertain. The CDR3 is 12 amino acids. V gave up 6 bases and J gave up 4 bases, with 7 bases separating them. CDR3 protein: CASRYTNQPQHF. The CDR3 bases are TGTGCCAGCAGGTACACAAATCAGCCCCAGCATTTT.

The chain links TRBV19 to TRBJ1-5; D is unclear. There are 13 residues in the CDR3. The V and J ends lost 6 bases and 1 base respectively, with 7 bases between them. Germline V CDR1 and CDR2: LNHDA, SQIVND (reference sequence). The CDR3 coding sequence is TGTGCCAGTAGGTCCCTGAGCAATCAGCCCCAGCATTTT. It yields the protein CASRSLSNQPQHF.

The chain is built from TRBV19 and TRBJ2-3, with D maybe TRBD2 (6 bases). The V gene's germline CDR1 is LNHDA and CDR2 SQIVND (reference sequence). V lost 4 bases, J lost 8 bases, and 13 bases lay in between. The CDR3 is 13 amino acids. The CDR3 region has the DNA TGTGCCAGTAGTACGGAGGGCGTCGGTACGCAGTATTTT. Its translation: CASSTEGVGTQYF. Together with reference TRBV19 and TRBJ2-3, the CDR3 gives the full variable domain: DGGITQSPKYLFRKEGQNVTLSCEQNLNHDAMYWYRQDPGQGLRLIYYSQIVNDFQKGDIAEGYSVSREKKESFPLTVTSAQKNPTAFYLCASSTEGVGTQYFGPGTRLTVL.

This sequence joins TRBV5-6 and TRBJ2-2; D is possibly TRBD1 (6 bases). Trimming left V 1 base short and J 3 bases short, with 13 bases between. The CDR3 consists of 16 residues. Germline lookup yields CDR1 SGHDT and CDR2 YYEEEE. In DNA, the CDR3 is TGTGCCAGCAGCTTGAATAGGGGGATATACACCGGGGAGCTGTTTTTT. Protein sequence: CASSLNRGIYTGELFF.

The rearrangement links TRBV3-1 (or the pseudogene TRBV3-2) to TRBJ2-1; 8 bases are shared with TRBD2. The CDR3 is 16 residues long. The V gene's germline CDR1 is LGHDT and CDR2 YNNKEL (reference sequence). V was pared by 4 bases and J by 7 bases, with 12 bases of the junction left unmatched. The CDR3 sequence is CASSPRGSGIGNEQFF. Written as DNA, the CDR3 is TGTGCCAGCAGCCCCCGGGGTAGCGGGATAGGGAATGAGCAGTTCTTC.

The V and J genes are TRBV20-1 and TRBJ2-7, with 8 nucleotides matching TRBD1. The CDR3 sequence is 14 residues long. Germline CDR1 DFQATT, CDR2 SNEGSKA (reference sequence). V shed 3 bases and J 3 bases; nucleotides not matched to a gene: 7. CDR3 nucleotide sequence: TGCAGTGCTAGTGGGACAGGCCTAAGCTACGAGCAGTACTTC. It is translated as CSASGTGLSYEQYF.

This clone was found a few times. The chain combines TRBV29-1 with TRBJ2-1; 8 bases agree with TRBD1. Germline V CDR1 and CDR2: SQVTM, ANQGSEA. This CDR3 spans 14 amino acids. V lost 7 bases, J lost 2 bases, and 7 bases stayed unmatched. CDR3 loop: CSASGQDTYNEQFF. For the CDR3, the DNA is TGCAGCGCCTCGGGACAGGATACCTACAATGAGCAGTTCTTC.

This chain links TRBV28 with TRBJ2-2; no reliable D call. Germline loops: CDR1 MDHEN, CDR2 SYDVKM. The CDR3 runs to 14 residues. V was cut by 5 bases and J by 5 bases, with 12 bases left in between. The CDR3 region has the DNA TGTGCCAGCAGTAAGGCCATAATTACCGGGGAGCTGTTTTTT. Amino acid sequence: CASSKAIITGELFF.

This clone turned up a few times. J is TRBJ1-1 and V is TRBV11-2; D is possibly TRBD1 (6 bases). The CDR3 totals 14 residues. CDR1 SGHAT and CDR2 FQNNGV come from the germline V gene. V lost 5 bases to trimming and J lost 10 bases, with 20 bases between them. CDR3 in amino acids: CASSLNVQGMGAFF. The CDR3 nucleotides read TGTGCCAGCAGCCTCAACGTACAGGGTATGGGAGCTTTCTTT.

J is TRBJ1-2 and V is TRBV2, with unresolved D. Germline loops: CDR1 SNHLY, CDR2 FYNNEI. The length of the CDR3 is 10 residues. Trimming removed 8 bases from V and 4 bases from J, with 5 bases in between. CDR3: CASGTYGYTF. The CDR3 DNA follows: TGTGCCAGCGGTACCTATGGCTACACCTTC.